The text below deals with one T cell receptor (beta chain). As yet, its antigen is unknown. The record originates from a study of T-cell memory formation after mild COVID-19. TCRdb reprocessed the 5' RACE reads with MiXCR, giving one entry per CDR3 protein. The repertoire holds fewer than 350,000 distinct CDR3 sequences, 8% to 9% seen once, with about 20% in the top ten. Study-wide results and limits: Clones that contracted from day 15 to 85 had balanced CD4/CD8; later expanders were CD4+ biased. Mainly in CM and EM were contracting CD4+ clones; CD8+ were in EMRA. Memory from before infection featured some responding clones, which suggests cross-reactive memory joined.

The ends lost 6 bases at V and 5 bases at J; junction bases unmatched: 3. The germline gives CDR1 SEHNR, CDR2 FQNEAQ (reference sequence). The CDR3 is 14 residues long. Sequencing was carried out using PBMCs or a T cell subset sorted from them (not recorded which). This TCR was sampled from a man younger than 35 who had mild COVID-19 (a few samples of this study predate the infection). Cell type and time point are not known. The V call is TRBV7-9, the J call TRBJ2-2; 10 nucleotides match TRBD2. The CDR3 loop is CASRLAGATGELFF. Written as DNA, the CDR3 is TGTGCCAGCAGGCTAGCGGGGGCTACCGGGGAGCTGTTTTTT.